The present T cell receptor beta chain was sequenced within a study of OX40 agonist ivuxolimab in advanced cancers. At the level of the whole study: The costimulatory receptor OX40 (CD134) was targeted by ivuxolimab, a fully human IgG2 agonistic monoclonal antibody. The paper describes the monotherapy dose-escalation part (N ≈ 49 patients) of the phase I trial of ivuxolimab. Peripheral TCRbeta sequencing aimed to test whether ivuxolimab altered TCR sequence diversity and caused clonal T-cell expansion. A male proportion of about 79% and a mean age of 60 years, ranging from 23 to 79, were recorded for the dose-escalation cohort. Prior anti-PD-1, anti-PD-L1 or anti-CTLA-4 therapy was permitted, and approximately 40% of dose-escalation patients had received checkpoint inhibitors. Intravenous ivuxolimab was administered to patients every 2 weeks at six dose levels: 0.01, 0.1, 0.3, 1.5, 3 and 10 mg/kg. Of the roughly 54 dose-escalation patients, hepatocellular carcinoma was present in around 19, melanoma in roughly 15, renal cell carcinoma in 9 and head and neck cancer in 9. Partial responses were achieved by three dose-escalation patients, of whom one had hepatocellular carcinoma and two had cutaneous melanoma. General study outcomes and caveats: After ivuxolimab, CD8+ T cells had more expanded clones than CD4+ T cells on average. The antigen specificity of the clonally expanded peripheral T cells was not determined. Clonal expansion of both CD4+ and CD8+ blood T cells was observed from baseline to week 6 at doses 0.1 to 3.0 mg/kg. Low levels of normalized T-cell clonal expansion were also seen in some patients who did not respond. In the 0.1-3.0 mg/kg groups, partial responders had among the lowest normalized peripheral clonal expansion, particularly in CD8+ T cells.

Genomic DNA was isolated from the sorted cells so that the TCRbeta CDR3 region could be sequenced. The immunoSEQ Assay was used for sequencing of TCRbeta CDR3 regions. TCRdb provides this immuneACCESS table in a form limited to in-frame rearrangements. Some clones are lacking; in checked studies, under half of them reflect an unresolved V gene, and why the rest are absent is not known. Counted in this sample were tens of thousands of clones; 90% to 95% of them appeared once. 9.5% to 10% of the sample lies in the top ten. Note on this clone: No antigen is known for it. Per-base quality was not reported, and no clone a single base away is much larger than it.

Patients with autoimmune disease history or receiving systemic immunosuppression were excluded from the trial. Peripheral blood for TCR sequencing was drawn from every dose cohort at baseline, at cycle 4 day 1 and at cycle 7 day 1. Samples were obtained from an open-label, multicenter, first-in-human phase I dose-escalation trial of ivuxolimab. The trial enrolled adults with locally advanced or metastatic head and neck squamous cell, hepatocellular, melanoma or renal cell carcinoma. Before TCR sequencing, CD4+ and CD8+ T cells were separately sorted from peripheral blood. The junction shows trimming of 9 bases on V and 4 bases on J, and the gene matches do not reach 6 bases of it. CDR1 and CDR2, looked up from the germline V gene, are SGHRS and YFSETQ. The CDR3 spans 13 residues, from the cysteine through the phenylalanine. Just the 39-base CDR3 DNA is kept, in frame starting at base 1.

The TCR originated in an adult with an advanced solid tumor such as melanoma, head and neck, liver or kidney cancer. The sequenced sample was CD4+ or CD8+ T cells sorted from blood, obtained in a trial of the OX40 agonist ivuxolimab. In this chain, TRBV5-1 is recombined with TRBJ1-4, with 7 middle bases fitting TRBD1. The CDR3 in this case is CAITGEGNEKLFF. The sequenced DNA is TGCGCCATTACAGGGGAGGGTAATGAAAAACTGTTTTTT.